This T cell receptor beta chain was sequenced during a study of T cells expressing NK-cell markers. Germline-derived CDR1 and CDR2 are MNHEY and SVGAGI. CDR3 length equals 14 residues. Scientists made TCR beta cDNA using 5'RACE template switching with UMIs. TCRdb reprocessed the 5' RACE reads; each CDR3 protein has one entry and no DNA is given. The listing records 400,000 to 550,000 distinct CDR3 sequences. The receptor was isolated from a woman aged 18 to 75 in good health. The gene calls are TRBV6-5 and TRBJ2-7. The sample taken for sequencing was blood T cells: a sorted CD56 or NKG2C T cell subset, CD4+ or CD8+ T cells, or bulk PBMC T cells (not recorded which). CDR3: CASSYREDSYEQYF.